These 10 T cell receptor beta chains share one sample of origin, sequenced in a study of shared clonotypes between healthy human individuals. Libraries were prepared by immunoSEQ multiplex PCR; TCRdb keeps only in-frame clonotypes and omits some of them. The table lists approximately 2.5 million clones, approximately 92% of them singletons. Sequences were obtained from naive CD4+ T cells sorted from blood. Subset in this sample: CD45RA+ positively selected. The receptors stem from a man aged 18 to 30 in good health.

As for this clone: This CDR3 is also generated by other DNA sequences in the sample. The chain links TRBV5-1 to TRBJ2-7; TRBD2 is a possible D gene (5 bases). Trimming stripped 0 bases from V and 6 bases from J, with 10 bases between. Germline V gene sequence: CDR1 SGHRS, CDR2 YFSETQ. The CDR3 length is 13 residues. CDR3 sequence reads: CASSLGTGSEQYF. CDR3 DNA sequence: TGCGCCAGCAGCTTGGGAACGGGGTCCGAGCAGTACTTC.

Worth noting for this clone: Other DNA sequences from this sample encode an identical CDR3 as well. The chain carries TRBV19 and TRBJ2-6; D gene ambiguous. CDR3 length: 15 residues. Germline V gives CDR1 LNHDA, CDR2 SQIVND (reference sequence). V was shortened by 1 base and J by 0 bases, with 4 bases between the two germline ends. The CDR3: CASSIVSSGANVLTF. Written as DNA, the CDR3 is TGTGCCAGTAGTATAGTAAGCTCTGGGGCCAACGTCCTGACTTTC. Together with reference TRBV19 and TRBJ2-6, the CDR3 gives the full variable domain: DGGITQSPKYLFRKEGQNVTLSCEQNLNHDAMYWYRQDPGQGLRLIYYSQIVNDFQKGDIAEGYSVSREKKESFPLTVTSAQKNPTAFYLCASSIVSSGANVLTFGAGSRLTVL.

As to this clone: In the same sample, other DNA sequences code for this CDR3. The chain combines TRBV5-1 with TRBJ2-7; D gene unclear. CDR1 SGHRS and CDR2 YFSETQ come from the germline V gene. V dropped 2 bases and J dropped 2 bases, with 11 bases sitting between them. The CDR3 consists of 14 residues. The CDR3 here is CASSLGQPPYEQYF. CDR3 nucleotides: TGCGCCAGCAGCTTAGGTCAGCCCCCCTACGAGCAGTACTTC.

The chain employs TRBV4-1 and TRBJ1-4; 8 bases map to TRBD1. The CDR3 is 19 amino acids. The germline CDR1 and CDR2 sequences are MGHRA and YSYEKL. Germline trimming cut 1 base from V and 2 bases from J; bases unmatched to any gene: 12. The CDR3, as DNA: TGCGCCAGCAGCCAAGCGCGAGCGCAGGGGGCAGGTACTAATGAAAAACTGTTTTTT. This translates into CASSQARAQGAGTNEKLFF.

This clone was seen once. The chain has TRBV5-8 and TRBJ2-2; TRBD2 matches at 8 bases. After removal of 1 base from V and 1 base from J, the junction contained 3 bases not matched to a gene. CDR3 length: 16 residues. The V gene's germline CDR1 is SGHTS and CDR2 YDEGEE. The CDR3 here is CASSLTAGGNTGELFF. CDR3 bases: TGTGCCAGCAGCTTGACGGCGGGAGGGAACACCGGGGAGCTGTTTTTT.

The chain combines TRBV7-2 with TRBJ2-7; the match to TRBD2 covers 9 bases. The junction had 7 bases not matched to a gene; V was cut back by 1 base and J by 3 bases. Germline CDR1 reads SGHTA; CDR2 reads FQGNSA. This CDR3 is 16 amino acids long. This CDR3 is CASSLGIAGVYYEQYF. CDR3 DNA: TGTGCCAGCAGCTTAGGGATAGCGGGGGTGTACTACGAGCAGTACTTC.

V gene TRBV7-2 combines with J gene TRBJ2-5, with TRBD1 as a possible D gene (5 bases). Germline CDR1 SGHTA, CDR2 FQGNSA. The V gene lost 5 bases and the J gene lost 1 base, with 14 bases spanning the gap. The CDR3 length is 15 residues. CDR3 loop: CASSRQGSLQETQYF. The CDR3, as DNA: TGTGCCAGCAGCCGCCAGGGATCCCTCCAAGAGACCCAGTACTTC. Full variable domain (remainder filled in from reference TRBV7-2 and TRBJ2-5): GAGVSQSPSNKVTEKGKDVELRCDPISGHTALYWYRQSLGQGLEFLIYFQGNSAPDKSGLPSDRFSAERTGGSVSTLTIQRTQQEDSAVYLCASSRQGSLQETQYFGPGTRLLVL.

There are a few counts of this clone. The chain joins TRBV28 to TRBJ1-6; D is undetermined. The CDR3 runs 13 residues. Trimming removed 5 bases from V and 7 bases from J, with 9 bases in between. Per the germline V gene, CDR1 is MDHEN and CDR2 is SYDVKM. The CDR3 reads CASSPVRNSPLHF. The DNA for the CDR3 is TGTGCCAGCAGTCCGGTTCGAAATTCACCCCTCCACTTT.

This clone was seen once. CDR3 sequence: CASSPPGGQDSPLHF. DNA of the CDR3: TGTGCCAGCAGTCCTCCAGGGGGGCAGGATTCACCCCTCCACTTT. The chain recombines TRBV6-5 with TRBJ1-6; 7 nucleotides line up with TRBD1. The CDR3 runs 15 residues. CDR1 MNHEY and CDR2 SVGAGI come from the germline V gene. The V gene end was trimmed by 5 bases and the J gene end by 8 bases; junction bases not matched to a gene: 9.

The rearrangement uses TRBV5-4 and TRBJ1-5; tentatively, D is TRBD1 (5 bases). The length of the CDR3 is 14 residues. Germline V gene data show CDR1 as SGHNT and CDR2 as YYREEE (reference sequence). Trimming pared 4 bases from V and 5 bases from J, leaving 13 bases between. Here the CDR3 reads CASSTGLWDQPQHF. In DNA, the CDR3 is TGTGCCAGCAGCACAGGCCTTTGGGATCAGCCCCAGCATTTT.